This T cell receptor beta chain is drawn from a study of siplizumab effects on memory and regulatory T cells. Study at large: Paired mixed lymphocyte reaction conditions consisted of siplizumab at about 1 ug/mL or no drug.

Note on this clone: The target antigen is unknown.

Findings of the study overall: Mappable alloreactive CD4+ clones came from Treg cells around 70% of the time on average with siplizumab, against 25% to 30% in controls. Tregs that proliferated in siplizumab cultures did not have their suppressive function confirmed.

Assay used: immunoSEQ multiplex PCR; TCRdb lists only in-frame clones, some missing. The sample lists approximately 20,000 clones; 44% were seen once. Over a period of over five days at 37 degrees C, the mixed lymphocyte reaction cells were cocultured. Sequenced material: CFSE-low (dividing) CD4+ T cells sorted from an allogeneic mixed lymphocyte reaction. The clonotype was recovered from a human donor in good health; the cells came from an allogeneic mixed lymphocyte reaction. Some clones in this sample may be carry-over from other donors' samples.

CDR3 in amino acids: CASSPQSGGLSQNIQYF. CDR3 coding DNA: TGTGCCAGCAGCCCCCAGAGCGGGGGGCTCTCTCAAAACATTCAGTACTTC. The chain recombines TRBV4-2 with TRBJ2-4, with 9 bases identical to TRBD2. The J segment lost 5 bases and the V segment lost 4 bases, leaving 12 bases of the junction unmatched. The CDR3 sequence is 17 residues long. Germline CDR1 is LGHNA and CDR2 is YNFKEQ.